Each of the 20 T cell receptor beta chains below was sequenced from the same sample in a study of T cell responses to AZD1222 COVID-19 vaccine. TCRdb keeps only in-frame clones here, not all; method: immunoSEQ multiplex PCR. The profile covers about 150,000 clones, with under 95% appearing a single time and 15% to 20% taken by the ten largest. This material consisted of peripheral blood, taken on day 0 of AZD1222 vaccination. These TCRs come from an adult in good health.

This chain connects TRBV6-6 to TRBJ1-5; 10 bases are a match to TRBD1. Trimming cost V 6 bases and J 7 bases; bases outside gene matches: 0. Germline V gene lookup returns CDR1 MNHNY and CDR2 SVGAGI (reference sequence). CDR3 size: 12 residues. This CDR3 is CASRGQGQPQHF. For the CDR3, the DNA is TGTGCCAGCAGGGGACAGGGGCAGCCCCAGCATTTT.

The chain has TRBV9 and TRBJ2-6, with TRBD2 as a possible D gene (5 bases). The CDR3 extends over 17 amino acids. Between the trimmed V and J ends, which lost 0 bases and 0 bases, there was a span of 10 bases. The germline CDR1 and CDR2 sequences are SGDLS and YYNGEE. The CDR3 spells CASSVGGNPSGANVLTF. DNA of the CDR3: TGTGCCAGCAGCGTAGGAGGGAACCCCTCTGGGGCCAACGTCCTGACTTTC.

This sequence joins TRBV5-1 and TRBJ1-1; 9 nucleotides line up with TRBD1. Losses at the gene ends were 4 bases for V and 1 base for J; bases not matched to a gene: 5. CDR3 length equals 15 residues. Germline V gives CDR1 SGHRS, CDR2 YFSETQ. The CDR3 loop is CASSKSTGGNTEAFF. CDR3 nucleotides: TGCGCCAGCAGCAAGTCGACAGGGGGGAACACTGAAGCTTTCTTT.

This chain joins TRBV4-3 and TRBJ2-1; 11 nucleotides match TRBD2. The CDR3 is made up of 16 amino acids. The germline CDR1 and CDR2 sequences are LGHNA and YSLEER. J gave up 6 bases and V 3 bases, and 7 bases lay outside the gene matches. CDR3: CASSQVLAGDSNEQFF. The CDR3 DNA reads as TGCGCCAGCAGCCAGGTACTAGCGGGGGACAGCAATGAGCAGTTCTTC.

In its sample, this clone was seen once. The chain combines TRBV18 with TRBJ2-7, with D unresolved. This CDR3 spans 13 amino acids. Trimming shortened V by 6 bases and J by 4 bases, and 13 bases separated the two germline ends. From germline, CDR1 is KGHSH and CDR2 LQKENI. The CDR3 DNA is TGTGCCAGCTCGCCCAACTCGGAATACGAGCAGTACTTC. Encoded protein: CASSPNSEYEQYF.

Here the CDR3 reads CASSRDRLGGETQYF. Written as DNA, the CDR3 is TGTGCCAGCTCACGGGACAGGCTAGGTGGAGAGACCCAGTACTTC. The chain recombines TRBV18 with TRBJ2-5, with TRBD1 matching 8 bases. Trimming cost V 4 bases and J 4 bases; bases outside gene matches: 8. The germline V gene encodes CDR1 KGHSH and CDR2 LQKENI. The CDR3 covers 15 residues.

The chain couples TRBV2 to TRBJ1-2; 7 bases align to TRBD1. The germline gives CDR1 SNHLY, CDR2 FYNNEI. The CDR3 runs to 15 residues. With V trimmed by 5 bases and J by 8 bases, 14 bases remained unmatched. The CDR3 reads CASSLSGQLLWGYTF. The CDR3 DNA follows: TGTGCCAGCAGTTTATCGGGACAGCTCTTGTGGGGCTACACCTTC.

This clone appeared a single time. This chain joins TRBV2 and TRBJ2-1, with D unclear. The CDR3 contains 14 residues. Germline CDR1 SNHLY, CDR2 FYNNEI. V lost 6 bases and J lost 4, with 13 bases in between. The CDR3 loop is CASRSPVGYNEQFF. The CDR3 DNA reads TGTGCCAGCAGGAGCCCGGTTGGGTACAATGAGCAGTTCTTC.

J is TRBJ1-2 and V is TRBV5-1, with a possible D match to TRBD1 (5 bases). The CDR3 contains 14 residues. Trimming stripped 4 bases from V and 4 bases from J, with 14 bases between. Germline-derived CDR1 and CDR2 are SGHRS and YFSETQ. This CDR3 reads CASSPPGQGYGYTF. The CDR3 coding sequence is TGCGCCAGCAGCCCCCCCGGCCAGGGCTATGGCTACACCTTC.

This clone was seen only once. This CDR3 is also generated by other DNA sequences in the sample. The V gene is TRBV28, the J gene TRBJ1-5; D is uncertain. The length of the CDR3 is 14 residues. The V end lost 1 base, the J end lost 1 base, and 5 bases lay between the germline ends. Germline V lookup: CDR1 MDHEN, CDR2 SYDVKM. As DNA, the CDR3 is TGTGCCAGCAGTTTATCGGGGAGCAATCAGCCCCAGCATTTT. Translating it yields CASSLSGSNQPQHF.

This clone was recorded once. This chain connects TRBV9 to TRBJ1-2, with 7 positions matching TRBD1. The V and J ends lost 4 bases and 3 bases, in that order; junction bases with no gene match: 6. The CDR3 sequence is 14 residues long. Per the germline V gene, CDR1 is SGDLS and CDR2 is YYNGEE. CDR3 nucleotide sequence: TGTGCCAGCAGCCCAAGACAGGGCCACTATGGCTACACCTTC. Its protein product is CASSPRQGHYGYTF.

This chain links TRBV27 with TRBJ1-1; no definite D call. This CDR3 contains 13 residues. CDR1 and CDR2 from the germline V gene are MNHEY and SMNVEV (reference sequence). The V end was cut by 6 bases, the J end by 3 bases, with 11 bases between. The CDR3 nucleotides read TGTGCCAGCAGGCTGCAGGTCTACACTGAAGCTTTCTTT. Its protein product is CASRLQVYTEAFF.

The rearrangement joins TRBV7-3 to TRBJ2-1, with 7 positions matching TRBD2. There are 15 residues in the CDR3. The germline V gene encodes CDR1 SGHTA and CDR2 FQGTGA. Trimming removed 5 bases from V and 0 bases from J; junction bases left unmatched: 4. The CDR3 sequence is CASSQLATSYNEQFF. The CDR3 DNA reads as TGTGCCAGCAGCCAACTAGCGACCTCCTACAATGAGCAGTTCTTC.

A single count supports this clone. This chain's CDR3 is CASSPPAAPHPYEQYF. DNA of the CDR3: TGTGCCAGCAGCCCCCCCGCCGCGCCACATCCCTACGAGCAGTACTTC. The V gene is TRBV7-9, the J gene TRBJ2-7, with D uncertain. Germline V gives CDR1 SEHNR, CDR2 FQNEAQ (reference sequence). This CDR3 has 16 amino acids. V was cut by 5 bases and J by 2 bases, with 19 bases left in between.

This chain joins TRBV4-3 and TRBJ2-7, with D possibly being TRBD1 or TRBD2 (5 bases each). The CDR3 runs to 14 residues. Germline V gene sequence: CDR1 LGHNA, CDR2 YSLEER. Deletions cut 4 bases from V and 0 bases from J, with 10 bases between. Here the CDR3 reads CASSPLGTSYEQYF. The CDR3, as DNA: TGCGCCAGCAGCCCTCTCGGGACCTCCTACGAGCAGTACTTC.

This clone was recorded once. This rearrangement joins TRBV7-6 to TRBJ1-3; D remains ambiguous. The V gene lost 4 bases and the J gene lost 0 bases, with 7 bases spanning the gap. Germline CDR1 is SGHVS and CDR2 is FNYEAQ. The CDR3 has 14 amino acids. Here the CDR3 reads CASSSVPSGNTIYF. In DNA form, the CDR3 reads TGTGCCAGCAGCTCCGTGCCCTCTGGAAACACCATATATTTT.

The CDR3 DNA reads as TGTGCCAGCAGCTTCACTGCGGGGGACACTGAAGCTTTCTTT. It is translated as CASSFTAGDTEAFF. This chain uses TRBV11-2 with TRBJ1-1; TRBD1 is a possible D gene (5 bases). The V end was cut by 3 bases, the J end by 3 bases, with 11 bases between. Germline V gives CDR1 SGHAT, CDR2 FQNNGV. This CDR3 is built from 14 residues.

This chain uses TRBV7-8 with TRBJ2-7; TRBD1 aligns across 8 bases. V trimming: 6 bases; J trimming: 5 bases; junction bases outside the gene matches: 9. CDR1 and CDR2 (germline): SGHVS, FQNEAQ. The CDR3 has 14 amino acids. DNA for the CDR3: TGTGCCAGCAGTTATGGCAGGGGGCGCGACGAGCAGTACTTC. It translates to CASSYGRGRDEQYF.

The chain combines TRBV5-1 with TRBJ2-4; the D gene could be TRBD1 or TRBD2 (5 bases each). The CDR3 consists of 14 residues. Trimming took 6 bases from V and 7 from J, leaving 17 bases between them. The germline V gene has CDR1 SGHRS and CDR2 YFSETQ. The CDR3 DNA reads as TGCGCCAGCACCCAGGGCTCCGGGGTTAACATTCAGTACTTC. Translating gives CASTQGSGVNIQYF.

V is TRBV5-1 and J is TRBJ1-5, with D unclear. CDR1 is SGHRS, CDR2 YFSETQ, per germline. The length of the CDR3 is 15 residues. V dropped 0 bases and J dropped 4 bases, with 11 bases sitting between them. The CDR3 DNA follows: TGCGCCAGCAGCTTGGAGCCAGCAACTAATCAGCCCCAGCATTTT. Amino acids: CASSLEPATNQPQHF.